The sequence of this T cell receptor beta chain was determined in a study of regulatory T cells in long-lasting Graves disease. The CDR3 is 15 residues long. V trimming: 1 base; J trimming: 2 bases; junction bases outside the gene matches: 7. Per the germline V gene, CDR1 is DFQATT and CDR2 is SNEGSKA (reference sequence). This clonotype was seen at least ten times. TCR beta libraries were built with iRepertoire HTBI primers and Arm-PCR of CDR3 regions. TCRdb recomputed calls from the multiplex PCR reads with MiXCR, one row per CDR3 protein. The sample carries over 300,000 distinct CDR3 sequences, 15% to 19% recorded once. The time point: newly diagnosed GD, antithyroid drugs for less than 3 months. PBMC RNA was the source of the TCR library.

The origin of this receptor is a female donor with Graves disease. The V and J genes are TRBV20-1 and TRBJ2-7; 8 nucleotides match TRBD2. This material consisted of peripheral blood mononuclear cells (PBMCs), taken at new diagnosis, from a patient treated with antithyroid drugs. The CDR3 spells CSARVVERETYEQYF. CDR3 coding DNA: TGCAGTGCTAGAGTTGTTGAGCGGGAGACCTACGAGCAGTACTTC.